The 10 T cell receptor beta chains given below trace back to one sample, sequenced in a study of shared clonotypes between healthy human individuals. Produced via immunoSEQ multiplex PCR; TCRdb's table is partial and in-frame only. The sample lists about 480,000 clones; over 75% were seen once. Sequenced input: PBMCs. Receptor source: a middle-aged woman in good health. Some clones in this sample may be carry-over from other donors' samples.

The CDR3 spells CASSIWEGSNQPQHF. Written as DNA, the CDR3 is TGTGCCAGTAGTATTTGGGAGGGGAGCAATCAGCCCCAGCATTTT. V is TRBV19 and J is TRBJ1-5; D perhaps matches TRBD1 (5 bases). Germline CDR1 is LNHDA and CDR2 is SQIVND (reference sequence). This CDR3 has 15 amino acids. Trimming stripped 3 bases from V and 1 base from J, with 10 bases between.

This sequence joins TRBV28 and TRBJ1-1; D not resolved. The CDR3 extends over 13 amino acids. V lost 1 base and J lost 8, with 11 bases in between. Germline V CDR1 and CDR2: MDHEN, SYDVKM. CDR3 DNA: TGTGCCAGCAGTTTATATGGGGTTACCGAAGCTTTCTTT. Encoded protein: CASSLYGVTEAFF.

J is TRBJ2-7 and V is TRBV6-1, with D tentatively TRBD1 or TRBD2 (6 bases each). The V end was cut by 5 bases, the J end by 0 bases, with 14 bases between. The CDR3 totals 15 residues. Germline V gene lookup returns CDR1 MNHNS and CDR2 SASEGT. CDR3 protein: CASSLLGGSSYEQYF. In DNA form, the CDR3 reads TGTGCCAGCAGTCTCTTGGGGGGCAGCTCCTACGAGCAGTACTTC.

The V gene is TRBV9, the J gene TRBJ1-2, with D perhaps TRBD1 (5 bases). Trimming stripped 3 bases from V and 1 base from J, with 13 bases between. The germline gives CDR1 SGDLS, CDR2 YYNGEE. The CDR3 is 15 amino acids. The CDR3 bases are TGTGCCAGCAGCGCCATGACAGAGGGTAACTATGGCTACACCTTC. Its translation: CASSAMTEGNYGYTF.

This clone was picked up one time. The chain carries TRBV5-6 and TRBJ2-7; TRBD2 might be the D (6 bases). This CDR3 spans 17 amino acids. Germline CDR1 is SGHDT and CDR2 is YYEEEE. V lost 0 bases, J lost 0 bases, and 16 bases lay in between. The CDR3 nucleotides read TGTGCCAGCAGCTTGGCGGTGGTAGCGGTAAGCTCCTACGAGCAGTACTTC. Its translation: CASSLAVVAVSSYEQYF. Full variable domain (outside the CDR3, taken from reference TRBV5-6 and TRBJ2-7): DAGVTQSPTHLIKTRGQQVTLRCSPKSGHDTVSWYQQALGQGPQFIFQYYEEEERQRGNFPDRFSGHQFPNYSSELNVNALLLGDSALYLCASSLAVVAVSSYEQYFGPGTRLTVT.

The chain combines TRBV18 with TRBJ2-5; TRBD2 agrees at 8 bases. Gene TRBJ2-7 matches the end of the DNA better, so the J call may be wrong. The CDR3 has 14 residues. The germline gives CDR1 KGHSH, CDR2 LQKENI. The CDR3 here is CASSPTGGGYEQYF. The CDR3 bases are TGTGCCAGCTCACCCACCGGGGGGGGCTACGAGCAGTACTTC.

The chain carries TRBV5-4 and TRBJ2-2; no clear D gene. This CDR3 comprises 15 residues. Germline CDR1 and CDR2: SGHNT and YYREEE (reference sequence). Deletions cut 0 bases from V and 2 bases from J, with 8 bases between. In nucleotides, the CDR3 is TGTGCCAGCAGCTTGGAATTGAGTAACACCGGGGAGCTGTTTTTT. Translating gives CASSLELSNTGELFF.

The V and J genes are TRBV30 and TRBJ2-1; TRBD2 might be the D (6 bases). There are 15 residues in the CDR3. The V end lost 5 bases, the J end lost 2 bases, and 16 bases lay between the germline ends. Germline assignment: CDR1 GTSNPN and CDR2 SVGIG (reference sequence). CDR3 sequence: CAWAELAGTYNEQFF. CDR3 sequence (DNA): TGTGCCTGGGCAGAACTAGCAGGGACCTACAATGAGCAGTTCTTC.

The chain couples TRBV9 to TRBJ1-2, with D hard to call. This CDR3 spans 15 amino acids. The V end lost 3 bases, the J end lost 6 bases, and 18 bases lay between the germline ends. Germline V lookup: CDR1 SGDLS, CDR2 YYNGEE. CDR3 sequence: CASSALRPSVDGYTF. The CDR3 nucleotides read TGTGCCAGCAGCGCCTTGCGTCCGAGCGTCGATGGCTACACCTTC.

This clone has only one observation. The chain employs TRBV19 and TRBJ2-7; D might be TRBD1 or TRBD2, each matching 5 bases. V dropped 5 bases and J dropped 6 bases, with 17 bases sitting between them. The CDR3 is made up of 14 amino acids. CDR1 and CDR2 from the germline V gene are LNHDA and SQIVND (reference sequence). In nucleotides, the CDR3 is TGTGCCAGTAGTGTCCGGGACCCCCCTGGCGAGCAGTACTTC. Its translation: CASSVRDPPGEQYF.